The clone carrying this T cell receptor beta chain was seen a few times. The protocol was immunoSEQ multiplex PCR, while the TCRdb copy is restricted to in-frame clones and leaves out a portion. The sample consists of roughly 34,000 clones, approximately 80% of them appearing once. Germline assignment: CDR1 MGHRA and CDR2 YSYEKL. The CDR3 runs 12 residues. The germline V and J ends were trimmed by 0 bases and 14 bases, with 12 bases remaining between them. The record originates from a study of blood T cell repertoires in COVID-19. Sequences were obtained from peripheral blood. The chain carries TRBV4-1 and TRBJ2-3; perhaps TRBD2 as D (5 bases). The clonotype originates from a woman in her 70s with acute or convalescent COVID-19. As DNA, the CDR3 is TGCGCCAGCAGCCAAGATTATCGACTACGGTATTTT. Its protein product is CASSQDYRLRYF.